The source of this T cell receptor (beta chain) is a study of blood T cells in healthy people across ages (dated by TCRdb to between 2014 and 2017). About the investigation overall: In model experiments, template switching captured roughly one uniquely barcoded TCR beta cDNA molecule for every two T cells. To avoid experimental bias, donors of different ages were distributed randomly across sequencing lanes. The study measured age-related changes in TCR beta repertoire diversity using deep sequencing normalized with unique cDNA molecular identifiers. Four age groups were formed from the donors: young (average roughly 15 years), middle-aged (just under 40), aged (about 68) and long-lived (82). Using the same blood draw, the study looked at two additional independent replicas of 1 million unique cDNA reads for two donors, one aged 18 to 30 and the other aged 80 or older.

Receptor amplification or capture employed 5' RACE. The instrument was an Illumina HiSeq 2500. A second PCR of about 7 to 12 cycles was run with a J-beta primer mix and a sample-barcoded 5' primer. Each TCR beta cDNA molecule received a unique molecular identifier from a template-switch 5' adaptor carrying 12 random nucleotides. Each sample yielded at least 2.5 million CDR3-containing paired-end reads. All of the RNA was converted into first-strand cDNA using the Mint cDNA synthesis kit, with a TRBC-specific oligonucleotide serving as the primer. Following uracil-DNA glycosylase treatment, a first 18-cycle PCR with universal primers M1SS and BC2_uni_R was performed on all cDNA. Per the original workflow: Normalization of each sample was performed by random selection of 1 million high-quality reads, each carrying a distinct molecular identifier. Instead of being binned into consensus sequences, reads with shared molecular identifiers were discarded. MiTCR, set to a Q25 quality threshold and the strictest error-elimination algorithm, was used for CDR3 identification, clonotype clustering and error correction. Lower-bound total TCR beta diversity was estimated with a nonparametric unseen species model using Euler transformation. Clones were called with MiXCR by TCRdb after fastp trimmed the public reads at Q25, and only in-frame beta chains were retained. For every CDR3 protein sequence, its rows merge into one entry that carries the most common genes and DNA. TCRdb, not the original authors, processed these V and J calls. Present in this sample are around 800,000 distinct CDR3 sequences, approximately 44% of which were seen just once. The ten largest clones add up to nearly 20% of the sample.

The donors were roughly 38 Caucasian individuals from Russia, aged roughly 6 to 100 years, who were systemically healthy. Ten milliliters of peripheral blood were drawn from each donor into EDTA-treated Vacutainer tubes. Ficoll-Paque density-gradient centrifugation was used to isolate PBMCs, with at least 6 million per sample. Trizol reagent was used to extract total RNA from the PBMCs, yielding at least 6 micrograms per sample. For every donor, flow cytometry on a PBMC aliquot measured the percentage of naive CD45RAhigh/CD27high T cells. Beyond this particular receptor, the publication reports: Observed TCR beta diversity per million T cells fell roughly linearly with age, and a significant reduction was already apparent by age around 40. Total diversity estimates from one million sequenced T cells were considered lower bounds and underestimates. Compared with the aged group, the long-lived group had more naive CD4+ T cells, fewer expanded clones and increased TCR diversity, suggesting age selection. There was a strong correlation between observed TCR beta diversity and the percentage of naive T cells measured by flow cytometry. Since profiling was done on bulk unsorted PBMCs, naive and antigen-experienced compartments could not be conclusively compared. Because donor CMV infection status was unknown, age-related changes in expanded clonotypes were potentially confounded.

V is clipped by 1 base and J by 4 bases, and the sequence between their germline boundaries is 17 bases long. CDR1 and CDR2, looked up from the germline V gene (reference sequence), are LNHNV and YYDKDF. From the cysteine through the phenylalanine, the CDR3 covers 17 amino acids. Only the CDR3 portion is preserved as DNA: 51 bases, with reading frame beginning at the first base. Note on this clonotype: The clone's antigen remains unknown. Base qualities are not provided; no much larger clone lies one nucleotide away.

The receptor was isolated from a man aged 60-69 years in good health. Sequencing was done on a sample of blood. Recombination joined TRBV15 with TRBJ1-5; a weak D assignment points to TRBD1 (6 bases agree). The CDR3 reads CATSRGELGGLNQPQHF. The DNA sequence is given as TGTGCCACCAGCAGAGGGGAATTGGGGGGCCTAAATCAGCCCCAGCATTTT.